This T cell receptor beta chain appears in the sequencing data of a study of blood T cells in healthy people across ages. Then a second PCR, running roughly 7 to 11 cycles, was carried out with a sample-barcoded 5' primer and a J-beta primer mix. Tags on each cDNA molecule came from a template-switch adaptor with 12 random nucleotides. One entry per CDR3 protein results from TCRdb running MiXCR on the 5' RACE reads. This sample has 650,000 to 1,000,000 distinct CDR3 sequences, with 35% to 40% found just once. Notes on the study in general: It was not possible, with unsorted PBMCs, to conclusively compare naive and antigen-experienced cells.

The CDR3 is made up of 11 amino acids. The germline gives CDR1 MDHEN, CDR2 SYDVKM. V was clipped by 6 bases and J by 15 bases, with 15 bases between them. A note on this clonotype: The target antigen is unknown.

At least 6.5 million PBMCs were isolated per sample. Extraction of total RNA produced a minimum of 5.5 micrograms from each sample. V is TRBV28 and J is TRBJ2-1; D may be TRBD1 (6 bases). Sequenced sample: blood. The sequence was collected from a man aged 18 to 30 in good health. CDR3 in amino acids: CASRNGQRRFF. CDR3 in DNA: TGTGCCAGCAGAAATGGACAGCGGAGGTTCTTC.